Given below is one T cell receptor beta chain in context. The repertoire was sequenced with immunoSEQ multiplex PCR; TCRdb's copy has only in-frame clones and lacks some. The sample has approximately 170,000 clones, 80% to 90% seen once. The sample comes from a study of blood T cell repertoires in COVID-19. This clonotype originated in a man between 35 and 55 years old who had recovered from COVID-19. Material: peripheral blood.

This CDR3 is CASSLTGTGELFF. DNA of the CDR3: TGTGCCAGCAGTTTGACAGGAACCGGGGAGCTGTTTTTT. This chain connects TRBV28 to TRBJ2-2, with D possibly being TRBD1 (6 bases). The CDR3 has 13 amino acids. Germline-derived CDR1 and CDR2 are MDHEN and SYDVKM. V was cut by 3 bases and J by 5 bases, with 7 bases left in between.